This entry lists 14 T cell receptor beta chains sequenced from one sample in a study of blood T cells in healthy people across ages. Sample-barcoded 5' priming and a J-beta primer mix drove a second PCR of roughly 6 to 12 cycles. MiXCR was run by TCRdb on the 5' RACE reads, yielding one entry per CDR3 protein. In the table there are about 280,000 distinct CDR3 sequences, around 29% of which are singletons. The specimen was blood. Receptor source: a woman between 65 and 79 years old in good health.

This clonotype appeared a few times. The rearrangement links TRBV5-1 to TRBJ2-5; D is unclear. Judging by the DNA end, TRBJ2-1 fits better; the J call may be wrong. This CDR3 has 15 amino acids. Germline CDR1 is SGHRS and CDR2 is YFSETQ. The CDR3 coding sequence is TGCGCCAGCAGCTTGGTGGCAGAAATAACCAATGAGCAGTTCTTC. It encodes CASSLVAEITNEQFF.

This clonotype was counted ten times or more. Here the CDR3 DNA reads TGTGCCAGCAGCTTCGGAGGGAGCACAGATACGCAGTATTTT. Translation gives CASSFGGSTDTQYF. The J gene is TRBJ2-3, the V gene TRBV5-5; possible D gene TRBD2, 6 bases. The CDR3 is made up of 14 amino acids. Trimming removed 2 bases from V and 0 bases from J, with 7 bases in between. CDR1 is SGHKS, CDR2 YYEKEE, per germline (reference sequence).

The chain recombines TRBV4-1 with TRBJ1-4; D call uncertain. The CDR3 contains 16 residues. Germline CDR1 is MGHRA and CDR2 is YSYEKL. V was clipped by 3 bases and J by 7 bases, with 18 bases between them. CDR3 sequence (DNA): TGCGCCAGCAGCCAGAGGTCGGAAGCCTGGGGTGAAAAACTGTTTTTT. This translates into CASSQRSEAWGEKLFF.

The V and J genes are TRBV10-1 and TRBJ2-1; 12 bases fit TRBD1. The last part of the DNA fits TRBJ2-5 better; the J call may be wrong. This CDR3 region has 16 residues. The germline V gene encodes CDR1 WNHNN and CDR2 SYGVQD (reference sequence). DNA of the CDR3: TGCGCCAGCAGCCTGACCGGGACAGGGGGCTTAGAGACCCAGTACTTC. Translation gives CASSLTGTGGLETQYF.

This clonotype came up many times. This rearrangement joins TRBV20-1 to TRBJ2-5; D ambiguous. The J call is doubtful: the DNA matches TRBJ2-1 better. CDR3 length: 13 residues. Germline V gene sequence: CDR1 DFQATT, CDR2 SNEGSKA (reference sequence). The CDR3 DNA reads as TGCAGTGCTAGCCCTCTACAACTGGATGAGCAGTTCTTC. It specifies CSASPLQLDEQFF.

The sample holds a few counts of this clonotype. The V call is TRBV24-1, the J call TRBJ2-5; 10 bases line up with TRBD2. Trimming removed 7 bases from V and 1 base from J; junction bases left unmatched: 2. CDR1 and CDR2 (germline): KGHDR, SFDVKD. The CDR3 has 14 residues. CDR3 DNA sequence: TGTGCCACCAGCGCTAGCGGGGGCCAAGAGACCCAGTACTTC. As protein: CATSASGGQETQYF.

V and J are TRBV9 and TRBJ2-4; D possibly corresponds to TRBD2 (7 bases). The CDR3 has 15 residues. CDR1 and CDR2 from the germline V gene are SGDLS and YYNGEE. Trimming removed 4 bases from V and 8 bases from J, with 19 bases in between. In nucleotides, the CDR3 is TGTGCCAGCAGCAGGGGGGGTGGGGAGGGTGACATTCAGTACTTC. Its translation is CASSRGGGEGDIQYF.

The sample holds a few counts of this clonotype. J is TRBJ2-3 and V is TRBV10-3; possibly TRBD2 for D (7 bases). From germline, CDR1 is ENHRY and CDR2 SYGVKD. V was pared by 7 bases and J by 6 bases, with 11 bases between. The CDR3 has 12 residues. The CDR3, as DNA: TGTGCCATCAAGGGGGAGGGCGATACGCAGTATTTT. Its translation: CAIKGEGDTQYF.

The J gene is TRBJ2-5, the V gene TRBV7-8; D is ambiguous. The DNA end lines up better with TRBJ2-1; the J call may be wrong. This CDR3 region has 12 residues. The germline CDR1 and CDR2 sequences are SGHVS and FQNEAQ. The CDR3 loop reads CASSPFINEQFF. The DNA of the CDR3 is TGTGCCAGCAGCCCTTTTATCAATGAGCAGTTCTTC.

The rearrangement uses TRBV7-3 and TRBJ1-1, with 7 bases aligning to TRBD1. Germline V gene lookup returns CDR1 SGHTA and CDR2 FQGTGA. CDR3 length: 13 residues. The ends lost 5 bases at V and 4 bases at J; junction bases unmatched: 4. CDR3 sequence (DNA): TGTGCCAGCAGCCGCAACAGGGGCACTGAAGCTTTCTTT. As protein: CASSRNRGTEAFF. Drawing the rest from reference TRBV7-3 and TRBJ1-1, the complete variable domain is GAGVSQTPSNKVTEKGKYVELRCDPISGHTALYWYRQSLGQGPEFLIYFQGTGAADDSGLPNDRFFAVRPEGSVSTLKIQRTERGDSAVYLCASSRNRGTEAFFGQGTRLTVV.

This chain connects TRBV29-1 to TRBJ1-1, with D tentatively TRBD1 (6 bases). Trimming took off 5 bases at V and 8 bases at J, with 18 bases between the two ends. The CDR3 covers 13 residues. Germline V gene sequence: CDR1 SQVTM, CDR2 ANQGSEA. The CDR3 DNA sequence: TGCAGCGTTCCCGACAGGATGTCTAGGGAAGCTTTCTTT. It translates to CSVPDRMSREAFF.

This clonotype was counted between two and nine times. The chain joins TRBV5-1 to TRBJ2-2; D is tentatively TRBD1 or TRBD2 (5 bases each). V shed 4 bases and J shed 5 bases, with 15 bases lying between them. The CDR3 consists of 15 residues. CDR1 is SGHRS and CDR2 is YFSETQ in the germline V gene. CDR3 nucleotide sequence: TGCGCCAGCAGCCGGGATTGGGGCGATACCGGGGAGCTGTTTTTT. Its protein is CASSRDWGDTGELFF.

The CDR3 coding sequence is TGCAGCGTTGATGCAGGGGGCGGCGGCTACACCTTC. This encodes CSVDAGGGGYTF. This chain uses TRBV29-1 with TRBJ1-2, with 8 bases lining up with TRBD1. Trimming removed 3 bases from V and 8 bases from J; junction bases left unmatched: 5. Looked up from germline, CDR1 is SQVTM and CDR2 is ANQGSEA. The CDR3 covers 12 residues.

This clonotype was recorded many times. This chain links TRBV12-3 or TRBV12-4 with TRBJ1-2, with D hard to call. The CDR3 extends over 12 amino acids. V lost 5 bases and J lost 8, with 12 bases in between. The CDR3 reads CASSLGLGGYTF. CDR3 sequence (DNA): TGTGCCAGCAGTCTCGGGTTGGGGGGCTACACCTTC.